This T cell receptor (beta chain) is drawn from a study of radiotherapy plus CTLA-4 blockade in lung cancer. Sequenced by immunoSEQ multiplex PCR; TCRdb stores in-frame clones only, minus some. The table includes roughly 100,000 clones, about 85% detected once. CDR1 is SQVTM, CDR2 ANQGSEA, per germline. Trimming took 6 bases from V and 6 from J; bases not matched to a gene: 12. The CDR3 totals 17 residues. This sequence joins TRBV29-1 and TRBJ2-2; 14 bases line up with TRBD2. The sample consisted of peripheral blood, taken from a patient treated with radiotherapy plus ipilimumab. The receptor was derived from a human donor with non-small cell lung cancer that progressed on radiotherapy plus ipilimumab. Some clones in this sample may be carry-over from other donors' samples. CDR3 nucleotides: TGCAGCGTCGCCGGACTAGCGGGGGGACCACCTCCCGGGGAGCTGTTTTTT. Translation gives CSVAGLAGGPPPGELFF.